The 20 T cell receptor beta chains presented below share a single source sample, sequenced in a study of STAT5B mutations in CD4+ large granular lymphocyte leukemia. Only in-frame clones appear in the TCRdb table, and some are missing; sequencing was by immunoSEQ multiplex PCR. The data show about 48,000 clones, with roughly 70% seen just once and 1.5% held by the top ten. Sample: CD4+ T cells from blood buffy coats. These receptor sequences come from a human donor in good health.

V gene TRBV28 combines with J gene TRBJ1-2, with TRBD1 identical over 10 bases. The CDR3 runs 14 residues. Germline CDR1 is MDHEN and CDR2 is SYDVKM. The trim removed 5 bases at V and 4 bases at J, leaving 4 bases unmatched. The CDR3 region has the DNA TGTGCCAGCAGTGGACAGGGGGAAGGCTATGGCTACACCTTC. Its translation: CASSGQGEGYGYTF.

The genes are TRBV6-1 and TRBJ1-5, with TRBD1 matching over 9 bases. In germline, CDR1 is MNHNS, CDR2 SASEGT. The CDR3 spans 17 residues. Trimming took 3 bases from V and 0 from J; bases not matched to a gene: 6. The CDR3 bases are TGTGCCAGCAGTGAGACCGACAGGGGGGATAGCAATCAGCCCCAGCATTTT. Translation: CASSETDRGDSNQPQHF.

The chain is built from TRBV5-1 and TRBJ2-5; D is possibly TRBD1 or TRBD2 (6 bases each). V was pared by 0 bases and J by 5 bases, with 14 bases between. The length of the CDR3 is 15 residues. Looked up from germline, CDR1 is SGHRS and CDR2 is YFSETQ. The CDR3 nucleotides read TGCGCCAGCAGCTTGGCCACAGGGACTGAGGAGACCCAGTACTTC. It specifies CASSLATGTEETQYF.

V is TRBV28 and J is TRBJ2-6; 7 bases fit TRBD1. The CDR3 has 15 residues. Germline lookup yields CDR1 MDHEN and CDR2 SYDVKM. The trim removed 6 bases at V and 2 bases at J, leaving 4 bases unmatched. This chain's CDR3 is CASSTQGTGANVLTF. The DNA for the CDR3 is TGTGCCAGCAGCACACAGGGGACTGGGGCCAACGTCCTGACTTTC.

The chain links TRBV9 to TRBJ1-6; D gene uncertain. The germline V gene has CDR1 SGDLS and CDR2 YYNGEE. The CDR3 contains 15 residues. Between the trimmed V and J ends, which lost 2 bases and 6 bases, there was a span of 12 bases. The CDR3 DNA follows: TGTGCCAGCAGCGTGAATTTTATCGGTAATTCACCCCTCCACTTT. Protein sequence: CASSVNFIGNSPLHF.

The genes are TRBV7-2 and TRBJ2-5; 11 bases agree with TRBD2. The length of the CDR3 is 16 residues. J gave up 2 bases and V 2 bases, and 4 bases lay outside the gene matches. Germline V gives CDR1 SGHTA, CDR2 FQGNSA. CDR3 nucleotide sequence: TGTGCCAGCAGCTTACTAGCGGGGGGCCTTCAAGAGACCCAGTACTTC. Translated, it gives CASSLLAGGLQETQYF.

This clone was recorded only once. The chain employs TRBV5-1 and TRBJ2-2; no clear D gene. V was clipped by 4 bases and J by 1 base, with 11 bases between them. CDR3 length: 15 residues. Looked up from germline, CDR1 is SGHRS and CDR2 is YFSETQ. The CDR3 loop is CASSERDGNTGELFF. CDR3 in DNA: TGCGCCAGCAGCGAAAGAGACGGGAACACCGGGGAGCTGTTTTTT.

This clone was counted once. The rearrangement joins TRBV11-2 to TRBJ1-1; a possible D gene is TRBD1 (5 bases). The germline V gene encodes CDR1 SGHAT and CDR2 FQNNGV. The V end was cut by 2 bases, the J end by 0 bases, with 13 bases between. The CDR3 consists of 16 residues. The CDR3 spells CASSLLEGLLNTEAFF. DNA for the CDR3: TGTGCCAGCAGCTTATTGGAGGGGCTCCTGAACACTGAAGCTTTCTTT.

This chain connects TRBV5-1 to TRBJ2-3; D is perhaps TRBD2 (6 bases). V shed 4 bases and J shed 2 bases, with 8 bases lying between them. Germline V gives CDR1 SGHRS, CDR2 YFSETQ. This CDR3 region has 13 residues. The CDR3 DNA reads as TGCGCCAGCAGCGGGGGGAACACAGATACGCAGTATTTT. Its protein product is CASSGGNTDTQYF.

This chain joins TRBV19 and TRBJ1-4, with no clear D. The CDR3 runs 14 residues. Trimming took 6 bases from V and 7 from J, leaving 15 bases between them. Looked up from germline, CDR1 is LNHDA and CDR2 is SQIVND (reference sequence). The chain's CDR3 is CASSQKARSEKLFF. In DNA, the CDR3 is TGTGCCAGTAGCCAGAAGGCGAGAAGTGAAAAACTGTTTTTT. Full variable domain (remainder filled in from reference TRBV19 and TRBJ1-4): DGGITQSPKYLFRKEGQNVTLSCEQNLNHDAMYWYRQDPGQGLRLIYYSQIVNDFQKGDIAEGYSVSREKKESFPLTVTSAQKNPTAFYLCASSQKARSEKLFFGSGTQLSVL.

The chain joins TRBV6-6 to TRBJ2-2; a weak D match, TRBD1 (5 bases). Between the trimmed V and J ends, which lost 7 bases and 4 bases, there was a span of 13 bases. Germline lookup yields CDR1 MNHNY and CDR2 SVGAGI (reference sequence). This CDR3 is 14 amino acids long. CDR3 DNA sequence: TGTGCCAGCACGGCCAGGGTCCCCACCGGGGAGCTGTTTTTT. It yields the protein CASTARVPTGELFF.

The rearrangement uses TRBV30 and TRBJ2-3; D is tentatively TRBD1 or TRBD2 (5 bases each). The CDR3 spans 13 residues. Germline values: CDR1 GTSNPN, CDR2 SVGIG (reference sequence). Trimming cost V 3 bases and J 7 bases, with 14 bases left between them. The CDR3: CAWSVGTANTQYF. As DNA, the CDR3 is TGTGCCTGGAGCGTCGGGACCGCCAATACGCAGTATTTT.

J is TRBJ1-6 and V is TRBV7-2; tentative D call: TRBD1 (6 bases). The V gene's germline CDR1 is SGHTA and CDR2 FQGNSA. Trimming pared 3 bases from V and 7 bases from J, leaving 13 bases between. The length of the CDR3 is 15 residues. Here the CDR3 DNA reads TGTGCCAGCAGCTTGGACAGAAGGGAAAATTCACCCCTCCACTTT. Translation gives CASSLDRRENSPLHF.

The chain combines TRBV29-1 with TRBJ1-6; D perhaps matches TRBD1 (6 bases). Trimming stripped 6 bases from V and 6 bases from J, with 12 bases between. The length of the CDR3 is 13 residues. Germline V gene data show CDR1 as SQVTM and CDR2 as ANQGSEA. For the CDR3, the DNA is TGCAGCGTCCGAGAGGGGGGTAATTCACCCCTCCACTTT. Protein sequence: CSVREGGNSPLHF. The whole variable domain, remainder taken from reference TRBV29-1 and TRBJ1-6, is SAVISQKPSRDICQRGTSLTIQCQVDSQVTMMFWYRQQPGQSLTLIATANQGSEATYESGFVIDKFPISRPNLTFSTLTVSNMSPEDSSIYLCSVREGGNSPLHFGNGTRLTVT.

The CDR3 DNA reads TGCGCCAGCAGCTTGGTTGGGCGGGCAGGGGGTTACAATGAGCAGTTCTTC. Amino acids: CASSLVGRAGGYNEQFF. The V gene is TRBV5-1, the J gene TRBJ2-1, with 7 nucleotides matching TRBD1. The CDR3 runs 17 residues. Germline CDR1 and CDR2: SGHRS and YFSETQ. The J segment lost 4 bases and the V segment lost 0 bases, leaving 10 bases of the junction unmatched.

The chain carries TRBV30 and TRBJ2-7; TRBD2 might be the D (6 bases). The CDR3 loop spans 15 amino acids. The germline V gene has CDR1 GTSNPN and CDR2 SVGIG (reference sequence). Trimming left V 5 bases short and J 2 bases short, with 19 bases between. The CDR3 DNA reads as TGTGCCTGGGACCTGGGAGGTCCGGGCCCCTACGAGCAGTACTTC. It is translated as CAWDLGGPGPYEQYF.

The chain combines TRBV29-1 with TRBJ2-3; no definite D call. The length of the CDR3 is 14 residues. The V gene's germline CDR1 is SQVTM and CDR2 ANQGSEA. Deletions cut 6 bases from V and 0 bases from J, with 13 bases between. Here the CDR3 DNA reads TGCAGCGTAGCAGGTACAACTAGCACAGATACGCAGTATTTT. Amino acids: CSVAGTTSTDTQYF.

The CDR3 region has the DNA TGTGCCAGCAGCTCCTGGACAGGGGAGGGGGTTTTCTATAATTCACCCCTCCACTTT. Translated, it gives CASSSWTGEGVFYNSPLHF. The J gene is TRBJ1-6, the V gene TRBV7-3; 9 bases are shared with TRBD1. The J segment lost 3 bases and the V segment lost 4 bases, leaving 13 bases of the junction unmatched. The V gene's germline CDR1 is SGHTA and CDR2 FQGTGA. The CDR3 spans 19 residues.

The chain couples TRBV19 to TRBJ1-2, with D perhaps TRBD1 (5 bases). Germline V gene sequence: CDR1 LNHDA, CDR2 SQIVND (reference sequence). Trimming left V 0 bases short and J 0 bases short, with 11 bases between. CDR3 length: 16 residues. The CDR3 sequence: CASSIDREGANYGYTF. Here the CDR3 DNA reads TGTGCCAGTAGTATAGACCGAGAAGGGGCTAACTATGGCTACACCTTC.

The V call is TRBV6-1, the J call TRBJ2-7; no firm D call. In germline, CDR1 is MNHNS, CDR2 SASEGT. CDR3 length: 11 amino acids. Deletions cut 3 bases from V and 7 bases from J, with 7 bases between. CDR3 in DNA: TGTGCCAGCAGTGACCCACGGGAGCAGTACTTC. Protein: CASSDPREQYF.